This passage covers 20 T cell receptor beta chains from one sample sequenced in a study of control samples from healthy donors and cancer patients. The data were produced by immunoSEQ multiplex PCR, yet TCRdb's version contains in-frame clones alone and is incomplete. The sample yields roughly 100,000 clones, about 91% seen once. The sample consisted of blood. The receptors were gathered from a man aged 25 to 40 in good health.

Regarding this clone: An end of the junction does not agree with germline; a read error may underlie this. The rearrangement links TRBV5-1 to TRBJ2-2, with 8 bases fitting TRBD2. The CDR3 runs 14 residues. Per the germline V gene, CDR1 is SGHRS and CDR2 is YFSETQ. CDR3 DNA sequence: TGCGCCAGCAGCTTGGAACTAGCGGCCAGGGACCTGTTTTTT. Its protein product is CASSLELAARDLFF.

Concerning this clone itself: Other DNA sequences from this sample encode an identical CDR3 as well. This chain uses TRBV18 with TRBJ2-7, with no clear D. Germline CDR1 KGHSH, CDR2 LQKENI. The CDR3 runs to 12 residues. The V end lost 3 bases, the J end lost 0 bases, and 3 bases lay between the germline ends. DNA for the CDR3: TGTGCCAGCTCACCGAACTCCTACGAGCAGTACTTC. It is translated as CASSPNSYEQYF. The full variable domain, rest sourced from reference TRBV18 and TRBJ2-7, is NAGVMQNPRHLVRRRGQEARLRCSPMKGHSHVYWYRQLPEEGLKFMVYLQKENIIDESGMPKERFSAEFPKEGPSILRIQQVVRGDSAAYFCASSPNSYEQYFGPGTRLTVT.

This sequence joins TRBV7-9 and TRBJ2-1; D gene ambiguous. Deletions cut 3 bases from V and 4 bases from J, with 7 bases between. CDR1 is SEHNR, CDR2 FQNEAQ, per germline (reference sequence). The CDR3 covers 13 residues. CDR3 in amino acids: CASSFKWYNEQFF. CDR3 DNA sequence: TGTGCCAGCAGCTTTAAGTGGTACAATGAGCAGTTCTTC.

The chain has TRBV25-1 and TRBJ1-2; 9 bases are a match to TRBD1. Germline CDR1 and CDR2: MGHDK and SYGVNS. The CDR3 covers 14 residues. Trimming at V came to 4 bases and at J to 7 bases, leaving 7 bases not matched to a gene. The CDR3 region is CASSAQGTGSGYTF. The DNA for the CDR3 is TGTGCCAGCAGTGCTCAGGGGACAGGGAGTGGCTACACCTTC.

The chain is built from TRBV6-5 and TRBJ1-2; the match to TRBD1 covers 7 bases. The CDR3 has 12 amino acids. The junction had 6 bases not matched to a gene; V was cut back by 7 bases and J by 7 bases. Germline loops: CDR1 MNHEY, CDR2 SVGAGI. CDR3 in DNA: TGTGCCAGCATGGCAGGGGGAAGTGGCTACACCTTC. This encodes CASMAGGSGYTF.

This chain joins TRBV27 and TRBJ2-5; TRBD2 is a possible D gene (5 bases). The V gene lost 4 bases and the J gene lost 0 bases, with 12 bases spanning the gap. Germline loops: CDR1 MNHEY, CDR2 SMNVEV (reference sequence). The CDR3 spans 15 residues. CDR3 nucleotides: TGTGCCAGCAGTTGGGTCGCGGGTTACCAAGAGACCCAGTACTTC. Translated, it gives CASSWVAGYQETQYF.

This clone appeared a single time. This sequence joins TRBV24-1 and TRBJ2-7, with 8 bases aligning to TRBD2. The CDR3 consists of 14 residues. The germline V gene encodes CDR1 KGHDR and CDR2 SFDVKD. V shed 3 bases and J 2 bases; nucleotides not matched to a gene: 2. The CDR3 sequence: CATSDTGGAYEQYF. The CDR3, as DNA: TGTGCCACCAGTGATACGGGGGGGGCCTACGAGCAGTACTTC.

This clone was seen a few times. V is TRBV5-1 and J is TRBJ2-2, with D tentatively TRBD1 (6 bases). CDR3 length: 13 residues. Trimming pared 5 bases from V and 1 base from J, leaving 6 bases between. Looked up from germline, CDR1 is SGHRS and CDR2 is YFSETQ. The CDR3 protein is CASRQGNTGELFF. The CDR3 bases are TGCGCCAGCAGACAGGGGAACACCGGGGAGCTGTTTTTT.

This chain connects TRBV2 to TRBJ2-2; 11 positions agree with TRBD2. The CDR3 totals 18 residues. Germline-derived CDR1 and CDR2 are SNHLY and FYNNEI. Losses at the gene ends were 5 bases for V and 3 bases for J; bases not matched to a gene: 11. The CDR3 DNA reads TGTGCCAGCAGTCCTGCGTCCCTAGCGGGAGGCTACACCGGGGAGCTGTTTTTT. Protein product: CASSPASLAGGYTGELFF.

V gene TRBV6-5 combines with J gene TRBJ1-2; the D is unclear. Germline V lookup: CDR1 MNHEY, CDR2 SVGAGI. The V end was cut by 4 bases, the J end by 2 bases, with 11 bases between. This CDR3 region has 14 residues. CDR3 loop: CASSSTDGNYGYTF. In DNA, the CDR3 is TGTGCCAGCAGTTCAACGGACGGGAACTATGGCTACACCTTC.

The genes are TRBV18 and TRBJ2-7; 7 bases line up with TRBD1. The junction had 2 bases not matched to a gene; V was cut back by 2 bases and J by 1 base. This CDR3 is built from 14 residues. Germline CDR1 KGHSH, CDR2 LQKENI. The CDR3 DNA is TGTGCCAGCTCACCAAAGGACAGGTCCTACGAGCAGTACTTC. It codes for CASSPKDRSYEQYF.

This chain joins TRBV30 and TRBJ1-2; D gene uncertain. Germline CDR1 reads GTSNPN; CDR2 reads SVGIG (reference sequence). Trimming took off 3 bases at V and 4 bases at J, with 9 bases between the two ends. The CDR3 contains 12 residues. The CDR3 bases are TGTGCCTGGAGACGACCTACCTATGGCTACACCTTC. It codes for CAWRRPTYGYTF.

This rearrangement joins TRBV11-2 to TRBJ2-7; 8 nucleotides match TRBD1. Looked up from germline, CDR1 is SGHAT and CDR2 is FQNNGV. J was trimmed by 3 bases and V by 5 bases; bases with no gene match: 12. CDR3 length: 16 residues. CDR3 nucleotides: TGTGCCAGCAGCACAGAACGACAGGGGACCATCTACGAGCAGTACTTC. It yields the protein CASSTERQGTIYEQYF.

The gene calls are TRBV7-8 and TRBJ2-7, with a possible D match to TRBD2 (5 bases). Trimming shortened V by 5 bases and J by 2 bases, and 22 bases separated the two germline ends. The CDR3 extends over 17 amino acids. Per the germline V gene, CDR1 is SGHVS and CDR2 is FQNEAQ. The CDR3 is CASSPTAGGHITYEQYF. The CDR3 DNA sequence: TGTGCCAGCAGCCCCACGGCGGGCGGGCATATAACCTACGAGCAGTACTTC.

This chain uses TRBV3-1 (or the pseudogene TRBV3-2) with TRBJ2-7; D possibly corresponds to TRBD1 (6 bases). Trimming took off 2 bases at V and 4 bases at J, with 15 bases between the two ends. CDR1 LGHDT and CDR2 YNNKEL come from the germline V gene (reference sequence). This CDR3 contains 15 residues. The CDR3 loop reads CASSQPARGIYEQYF. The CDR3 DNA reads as TGTGCCAGCAGCCAACCGGCCAGGGGAATTTACGAGCAGTACTTC.

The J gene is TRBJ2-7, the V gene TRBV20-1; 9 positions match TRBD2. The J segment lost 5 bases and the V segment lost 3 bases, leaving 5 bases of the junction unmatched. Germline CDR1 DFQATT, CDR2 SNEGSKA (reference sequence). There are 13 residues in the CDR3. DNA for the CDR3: TGCAGTGCTAGTCTGTTAGCGGGAGACGAGCAGTACTTC. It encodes CSASLLAGDEQYF.

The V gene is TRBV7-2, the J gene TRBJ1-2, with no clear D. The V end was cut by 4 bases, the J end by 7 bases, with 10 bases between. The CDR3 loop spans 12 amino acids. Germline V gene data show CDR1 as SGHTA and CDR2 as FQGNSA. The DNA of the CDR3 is TGTGCCAGCAGCTCCGGATTTGGTGGCTACACCTTC. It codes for CASSSGFGGYTF.

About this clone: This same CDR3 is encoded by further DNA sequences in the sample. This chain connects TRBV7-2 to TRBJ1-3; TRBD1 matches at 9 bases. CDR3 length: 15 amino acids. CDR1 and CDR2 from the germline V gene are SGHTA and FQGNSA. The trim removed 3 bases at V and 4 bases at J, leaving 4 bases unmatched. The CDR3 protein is CASSLDRGSGNTIYF. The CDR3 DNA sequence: TGTGCCAGCAGCTTGGACAGGGGCTCCGGAAACACCATATATTTT.

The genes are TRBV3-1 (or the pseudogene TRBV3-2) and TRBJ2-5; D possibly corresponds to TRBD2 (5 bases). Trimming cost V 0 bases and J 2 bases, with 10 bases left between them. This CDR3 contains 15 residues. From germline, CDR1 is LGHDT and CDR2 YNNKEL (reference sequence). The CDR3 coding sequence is TGTGCCAGCAGCCAAGACGCTAGCTCTCAAGAGACCCAGTACTTC. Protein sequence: CASSQDASSQETQYF.

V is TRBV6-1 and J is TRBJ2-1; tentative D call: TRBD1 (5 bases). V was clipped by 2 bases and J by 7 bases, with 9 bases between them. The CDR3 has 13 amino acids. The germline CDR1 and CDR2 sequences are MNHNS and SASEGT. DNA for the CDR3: TGTGCCAGCAGTGAACCAAACAGGAATGAGCAGTTCTTC. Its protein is CASSEPNRNEQFF.